A single sample gave rise to the 12 T cell receptor beta chains below, sequenced in a study of T cell repertoires in cytomegalovirus infection (dated by TCRdb to about 2019). The instrument was an Illumina HiSeq 1500. TCRdb applied fastp at Q25 and MiXCR to the public reads, then kept only in-frame beta chains. For every CDR3 protein sequence, its rows merge into one entry that carries the most common genes and DNA. The sample contains a few hundred thousand distinct CDR3 sequences, 15% to 20% of them found a single time. The ten largest clones add up to around 10% of the sample. The sequenced sample was PBMCs. Receptors originate from a human donor in good health (CMV status not recorded). Some clones in this sample may be carry-over from other donors' samples.

In its sample, this clonotype was seen many times. The V and J genes are TRBV7-8 and TRBJ1-1; 7 bases fit TRBD1. The germline V gene encodes CDR1 SGHVS and CDR2 FQNEAQ. This CDR3 has 18 amino acids. The V segment lost 0 bases and the J segment 0 bases; nucleotides outside the gene matches: 10. CDR3 nucleotide sequence: TGTGCCAGCAGCTTAGCCAAACAGGGGAAAATCATGAACACTGAAGCTTTCTTT. This encodes CASSLAKQGKIMNTEAFF.

This clonotype occurred a few times. The chain joins TRBV20-1 to TRBJ2-7; TRBD2 agrees at 13 bases. Germline V CDR1 and CDR2: DFQATT, SNEGSKA (reference sequence). The CDR3 has 15 amino acids. V was clipped by 5 bases and J by 2 bases; unmatched bases: 6. The CDR3 bases are TGCAGTGCTGTACTAGCGGGAGGGATCCCCTACGAGCAGTACTTC. Protein product: CSAVLAGGIPYEQYF.

This clonotype appeared many times. J is TRBJ2-5 and V is TRBV7-2; no firm D call. This CDR3 has 14 amino acids. With 7 bases removed from V and 3 bases from J, the gap between germline ends came to 15 bases. From germline, CDR1 is SGHTA and CDR2 FQGNSA. The CDR3 bases are TGTGCCAGCACCGATCCTGGATATAAAGAGACCCAGTACTTC. It translates to CASTDPGYKETQYF.

J is TRBJ2-1 and V is TRBV5-1; 14 bases fit TRBD2. Germline V lookup: CDR1 SGHRS, CDR2 YFSETQ. The junction had 10 bases not matched to a gene; V was cut back by 2 bases and J by 6 bases. The CDR3 loop spans 18 amino acids. CDR3 nucleotide sequence: TGCGCCAGCAGCTTTCGACTAGCGGGAGGGGTAGCGGGCAATGAGCAGTTCTTC. It yields the protein CASSFRLAGGVAGNEQFF.

The chain combines TRBV19 with TRBJ2-3; tentative D call: TRBD1 (5 bases). Germline values: CDR1 LNHDA, CDR2 SQIVND (reference sequence). The CDR3 totals 13 residues. V was clipped by 6 bases and J by 3 bases, with 10 bases between them. CDR3 coding DNA: TGTGCCAGTAGGCCCAGGGAAACAGATACGCAGTATTTT. Protein product: CASRPRETDTQYF.

The rearrangement uses TRBV12-3 or TRBV12-4 and TRBJ2-5; 7 bases line up with TRBD2. The CDR3 runs to 12 residues. V lost 4 bases and J lost 13; bases outside the gene matches: 9. CDR3 nucleotide sequence: TGTGCCAGCAGTTGGGGGGGGACTCAGGGGTACTTC. Amino acids: CASSWGGTQGYF.

This clonotype was detected only a few times. The chain couples TRBV12-3 or TRBV12-4 to TRBJ1-4; tentative D call: TRBD1 (5 bases). V lost 3 bases, J lost 8 bases, and 7 bases lay in between. The CDR3 length is 12 residues. In nucleotides, the CDR3 is TGTGCCAGCAGTTTCCGGGGGGAAAAACTGTTTTTT. Its protein is CASSFRGEKLFF.

Ten or more counts support this clonotype. The chain couples TRBV28 to TRBJ1-1; tentative D call: TRBD1 (5 bases). The germline V gene encodes CDR1 MDHEN and CDR2 SYDVKM. Trimming removed 7 bases from V and 3 bases from J, with 15 bases in between. The CDR3 runs 14 residues. The CDR3 region is CASIDRGVYTEAFF. For the CDR3, the DNA is TGTGCCAGCATTGATCGGGGGGTATACACTGAAGCTTTCTTT.

This clonotype was seen more than once but under ten times. This sequence joins TRBV7-9 and TRBJ2-7; D is possibly TRBD2 (6 bases). Between the trimmed V and J ends, which lost 5 bases and 5 bases, there was a span of 16 bases. The germline V gene has CDR1 SEHNR and CDR2 FQNEAQ (reference sequence). CDR3 length: 14 amino acids. The CDR3 region has the DNA TGTGCCAGCAGCGTCGGACTAAGGTATAACGAGCAGTACTTC. It encodes CASSVGLRYNEQYF.

Many counts were recorded for this clonotype. This chain's CDR3 is CASSLVAGPTDTQYF. In DNA form, the CDR3 reads TGTGCCAGCAGCTTAGTTGCGGGACCCACAGATACGCAGTATTTT. The chain uses TRBV7-2 and TRBJ2-3, with D perhaps TRBD2 (6 bases). The CDR3 is 15 amino acids. Germline V gives CDR1 SGHTA, CDR2 FQGNSA. V shed 1 base and J shed 2 bases, with 10 bases lying between them.

The chain combines TRBV19 with TRBJ2-1, with TRBD2 matching 11 bases. V lost 5 bases and J lost 5; bases outside the gene matches: 5. The germline CDR1 and CDR2 sequences are LNHDA and SQIVND (reference sequence). The CDR3 covers 15 residues. In nucleotides, the CDR3 is TGTGCCAGTAGTTCGACTAGCGGGACTCACAATGAGCAGTTCTTC. Its translation: CASSSTSGTHNEQFF.

This clonotype has a count of ten or more. The chain combines TRBV6-5 with TRBJ1-2; perhaps TRBD1 as D (5 bases). The CDR3 loop spans 15 amino acids. Per the germline V gene, CDR1 is MNHEY and CDR2 is SVGAGI. The ends were cut back, 0 bases at V and 4 bases at J, with 12 bases in the middle. The CDR3 loop reads CASSYSGDYGYGYTF. CDR3 coding DNA: TGTGCCAGCAGTTACTCAGGGGACTACGGCTATGGCTACACCTTC.